This T cell receptor (beta chain) was profiled in a study of blood T cells in healthy people across ages. Isolated per sample were at least 7 million PBMCs. V shed 4 bases and J 2 bases; nucleotides not matched to a gene: 8. CDR1 and CDR2 from the germline V gene are MNHNY and SVGAGI (reference sequence). CDR3 length: 15 amino acids. Together with a sample-barcoded 5' primer, a J-beta primer mix was included in a second PCR lasting roughly 6 to 12 cycles. Per-sample output comprised a minimum of 2.5 million paired-end reads containing CDR3. TCRdb fed the 5' RACE reads into MiXCR, producing one record per CDR3 protein. The table shows 850,000 to 1,300,000 distinct CDR3 sequences, with more than 35% occurring only once.

This clonotype originated in a woman aged 55-75 years in good health. This chain uses TRBV6-6 with TRBJ2-7, with 7 bases fitting TRBD1. Sequencing was carried out using blood. This CDR3 reads CASSFYRGATYEQYF. The CDR3 region has the DNA TGTGCCAGCAGTTTTTACAGGGGCGCCACCTACGAGCAGTACTTC.